This T cell receptor (beta chain) emerged from a study of Tregs in tolerant kidney transplant recipients. Method: immunoSEQ multiplex PCR; TCRdb's copy keeps in-frame clones and lacks some. The sample contains about 77,000 clones, roughly 98% of which appear only once. The germline gives CDR1 MNHNS, CDR2 SASEGT. V was shortened by 4 bases and J by 5 bases, with 15 bases between the two germline ends. CDR3 length: 14 residues. The TCR originated in a human donor who received a combined kidney and bone marrow transplant. This chain links TRBV6-1 with TRBJ2-7; D unresolved. The sample was CD4+ T cells from blood, taken before the transplant. The CDR3, as DNA: TGTGCCAGCAGTGTTTCACAGTTAATGAACGAGCAGTACTTC. It translates to CASSVSQLMNEQYF.